The clone carrying this T cell receptor beta chain was picked up many times. The antigen is undetermined. Hyperthyroidism was newly diagnosed in patients aged 18 to 65 (duration under 2 months). Trimming took 1 base from V and 0 from J, leaving 11 bases between them. CDR1 and CDR2 from the germline V gene are SGHRS and YFSETQ. The CDR3 contains 15 residues. This sample is drawn from a study of T cells in Graves' hyperthyroidism and ophthalmopathy. Amplification of TCR beta CDR3 regions used RNA as the template. During a first-round RT-PCR of the TCR CDR3, the HTBI primer set was used. Each CDR3 protein is one row after TCRdb ran MiXCR on the multiplex PCR reads. Here the sample spans hundreds of thousands of distinct CDR3 sequences, around 15% being singletons. Regarding the study as a whole: The model anticipated ophthalmopathy a median approximately 6.7 months pre-onset. Stable hyperthyroidism and ophthalmopathy were separated using 13 V-J signatures. Among clonotypes expanded in thyroid above 0.001, most were also found in blood.

The specimen was blood. The source of this sequence is a woman aged 18-29 years with Graves' hyperthyroidism. The chain combines TRBV5-1 with TRBJ2-7; D remains ambiguous. The CDR3 reads CASSLSSDISYEQYF. Written as DNA, the CDR3 is TGCGCCAGCAGCTTGAGTTCCGACATCTCCTACGAGCAGTACTTC.